This T cell receptor (beta chain) was obtained from a study of shared clonotypes between healthy human individuals. Replicate PCRs run on sorted subsets employed approximately 0.2 ug DNA, approximately 30,000 T cell genomes. Per the original data handling: Junction-only sequences produced by ImmunoSEQ had no quality scores, so filtering differed. The assay was immunoSEQ multiplex PCR, and TCRdb's table has in-frame clones only and misses some. V and J calls and clone size are copied from that table; D and trimming were computed from the DNA. The data contain around 550,000 clones, approximately 95% of them seen just once; the ten biggest clones take up 0.05% to 0.07%. Trimming removed 2 bases at V and 0 bases at J, with 7 bases between. The CDR3 length is 15 residues. Germline CDR1 reads MNHNS; CDR2 reads SASEGT. Donors included only healthy HIV-negative adults lacking recent acute infections or vaccinations. The authors divided CD4+ cells into CD45RA+ naive and CD45RA-negative memory subsets.

The V call is TRBV6-1, the J call TRBJ2-2, with a weak D call TRBD1 (6 bases). Sequencing used naive CD4+ T cells sorted from blood. Subset noted: CD45RA+ positively selected. The clonotype comes from a woman in her twenties or thirties in good health. CDR3 sequence: CASSEWTANTGELFF. CDR3 DNA: TGTGCCAGCAGTGAATGGACAGCGAACACCGGGGAGCTGTTTTTT.